This TCR beta chain was profiled in a study of shared clonotypes between healthy human individuals. Study information: Plates per donor: three CD4 naive, three CD4 memory, two CD8 naive, one CD8 memory.

Splitting of CD4+ cells produced CD45RA+ naive and CD45RA-negative memory subsets. Germline CDR1 is SGHAT and CDR2 is FQNNGV. The CDR3 length is 12 residues, termini included. Data came from immunoSEQ multiplex PCR; TCRdb stores just in-frame clones and leaves some out. The repertoire consists of hundreds of thousands of clones, with 60% to 80% occurring once and the leading ten covering 1.8%. Details on this clone: This CDR3 is missing its conserved last phenylalanine or tryptophan, likely due to a read error. The limits of the CDR3 on the DNA are not certain, so only TCRdb's listed CDR3 is given.

The sample consisted of memory CD4+ T cells sorted from blood. The subset: CD45RA-negative fraction. This chain links TRBV11-2 with TRBJ1-1. This clonotype originated in a woman in her 30s in good health. CDR3 protein: CASSLDGLGNEI.